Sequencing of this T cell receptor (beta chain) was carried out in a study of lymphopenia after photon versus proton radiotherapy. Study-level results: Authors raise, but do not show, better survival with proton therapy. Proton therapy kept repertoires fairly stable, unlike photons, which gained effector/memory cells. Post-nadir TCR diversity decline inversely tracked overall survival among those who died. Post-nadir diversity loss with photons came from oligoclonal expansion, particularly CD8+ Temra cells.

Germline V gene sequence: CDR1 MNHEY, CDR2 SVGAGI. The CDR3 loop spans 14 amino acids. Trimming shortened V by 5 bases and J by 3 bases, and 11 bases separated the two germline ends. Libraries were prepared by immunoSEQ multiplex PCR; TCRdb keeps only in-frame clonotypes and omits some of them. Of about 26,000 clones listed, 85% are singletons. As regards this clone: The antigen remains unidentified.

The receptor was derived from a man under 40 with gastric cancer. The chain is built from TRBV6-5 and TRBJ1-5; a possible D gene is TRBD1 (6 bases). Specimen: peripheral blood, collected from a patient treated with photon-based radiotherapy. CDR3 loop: CASSEGGYNQPQHF. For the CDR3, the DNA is TGTGCCAGCAGTGAGGGGGGGTACAATCAGCCCCAGCATTTT.